This entry is about one T cell receptor beta chain. The sample is drawn from a study of OX40 agonist ivuxolimab in advanced cancers. Libraries were prepared by immunoSEQ multiplex PCR; TCRdb keeps only in-frame clonotypes and omits some of them. The table lists more than 7,500 clones, 70% of them singletons. Autoimmune disease history or systemic immunosuppression disqualified patients. The sequencing used CD4+ or CD8+ T cells sorted from blood, collected in a trial of the OX40 agonist ivuxolimab. This receptor was obtained from an adult with an advanced solid tumor such as melanoma, head and neck, liver or kidney cancer.

In DNA form, the CDR3 reads TGTGCCAGCAGTTCGACAGGGATAGTTTCACCCCTCCACTTT. Protein product: CASSSTGIVSPLHF. The chain has TRBV28 and TRBJ1-6; TRBD1 matches at 7 bases. The CDR3 is 14 residues long. The germline CDR1 and CDR2 sequences are MDHEN and SYDVKM. Unmatched junction bases numbered 6, after V lost 4 bases and J lost 9 bases.